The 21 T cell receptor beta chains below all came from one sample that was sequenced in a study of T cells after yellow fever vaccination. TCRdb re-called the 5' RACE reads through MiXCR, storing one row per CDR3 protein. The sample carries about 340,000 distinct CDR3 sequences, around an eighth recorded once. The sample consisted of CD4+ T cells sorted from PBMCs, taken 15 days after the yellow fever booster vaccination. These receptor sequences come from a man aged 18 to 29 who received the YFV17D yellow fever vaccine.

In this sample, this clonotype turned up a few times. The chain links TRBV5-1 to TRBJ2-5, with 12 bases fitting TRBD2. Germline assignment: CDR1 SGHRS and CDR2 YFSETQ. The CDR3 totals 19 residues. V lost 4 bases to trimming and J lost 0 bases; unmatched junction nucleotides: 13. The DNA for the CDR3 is TGCGCCAGCAGCCCCGGCCCACTAGCGGGGGGAAAGTACCAAGAGACCCAGTACTTC. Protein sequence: CASSPGPLAGGKYQETQYF.

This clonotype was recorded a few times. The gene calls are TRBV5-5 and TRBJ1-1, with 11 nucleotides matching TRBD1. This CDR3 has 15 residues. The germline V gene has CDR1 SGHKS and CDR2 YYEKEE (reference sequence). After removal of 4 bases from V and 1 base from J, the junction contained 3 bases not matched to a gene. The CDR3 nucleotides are TGTGCCAGCAGCAAGGGACAGGGGGGGAACACTGAAGCTTTCTTT. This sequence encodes CASSKGQGGNTEAFF.

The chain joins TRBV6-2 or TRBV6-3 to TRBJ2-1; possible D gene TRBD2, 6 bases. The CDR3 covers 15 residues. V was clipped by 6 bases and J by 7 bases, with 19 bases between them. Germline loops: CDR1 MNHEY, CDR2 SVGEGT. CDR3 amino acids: CASRSLGTGSNEQFF. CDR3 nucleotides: TGTGCCAGCAGGTCCCTTGGGACCGGGAGTAATGAGCAGTTCTTC.

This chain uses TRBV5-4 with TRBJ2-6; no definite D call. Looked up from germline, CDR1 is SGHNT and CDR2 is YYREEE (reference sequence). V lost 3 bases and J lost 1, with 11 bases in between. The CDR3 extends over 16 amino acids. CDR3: CASSSQIGSGANVLTF. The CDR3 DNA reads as TGTGCCAGCAGCTCGCAAATAGGGTCTGGGGCCAACGTCCTGACTTTC. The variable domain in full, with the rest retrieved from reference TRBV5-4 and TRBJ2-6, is ETGVTQSPTHLIKTRGQQVTLRCSSQSGHNTVSWYQQALGQGPQFIFQYYREEENGRGNFPPRFSGLQFPNYSSELNVNALELDDSALYLCASSSQIGSGANVLTFGAGSRLTVL.

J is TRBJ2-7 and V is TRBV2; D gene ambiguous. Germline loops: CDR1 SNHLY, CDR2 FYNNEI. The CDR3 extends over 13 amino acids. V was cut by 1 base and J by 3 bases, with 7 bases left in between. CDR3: CASSEVWVYEQYF. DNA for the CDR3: TGTGCCAGCAGTGAAGTCTGGGTCTACGAGCAGTACTTC.

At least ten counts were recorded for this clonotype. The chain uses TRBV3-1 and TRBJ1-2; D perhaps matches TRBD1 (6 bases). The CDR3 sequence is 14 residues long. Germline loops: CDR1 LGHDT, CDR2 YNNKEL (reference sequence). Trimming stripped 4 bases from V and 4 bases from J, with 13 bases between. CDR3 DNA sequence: TGTGCCAGCAGCCCACAGGGTTCCCTCTATGGCTACACCTTC. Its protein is CASSPQGSLYGYTF. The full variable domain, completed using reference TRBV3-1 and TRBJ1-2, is DTAVSQTPKYLVTQMGNDKSIKCEQNLGHDTMYWYKQDSKKFLKIMFSYNNKELIINETVPNRFSPKSPDKAHLNLHINSLELGDSAVYFCASSPQGSLYGYTFGSGTRLTVV.

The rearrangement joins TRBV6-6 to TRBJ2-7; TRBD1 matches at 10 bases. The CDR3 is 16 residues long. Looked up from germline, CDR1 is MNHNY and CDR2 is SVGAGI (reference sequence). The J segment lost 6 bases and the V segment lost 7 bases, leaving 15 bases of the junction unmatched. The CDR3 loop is CASTARPGQGTSEQYF. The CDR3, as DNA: TGTGCCAGCACCGCCCGTCCGGGACAGGGGACTTCCGAGCAGTACTTC.

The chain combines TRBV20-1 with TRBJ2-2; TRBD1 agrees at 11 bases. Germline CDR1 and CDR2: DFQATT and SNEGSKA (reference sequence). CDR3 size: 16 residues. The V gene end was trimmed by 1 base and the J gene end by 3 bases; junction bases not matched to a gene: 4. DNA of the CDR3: TGCAGTGCTAGAGGTCCGGGACAGGGGGACACCGGGGAGCTGTTTTTT. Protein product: CSARGPGQGDTGELFF.

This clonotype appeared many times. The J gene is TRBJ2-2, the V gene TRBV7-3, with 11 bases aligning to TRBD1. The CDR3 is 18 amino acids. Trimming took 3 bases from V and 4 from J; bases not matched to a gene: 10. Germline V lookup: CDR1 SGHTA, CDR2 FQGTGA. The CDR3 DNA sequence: TGTGCCAGCAGCTTCTCCGGACAGGGGGCGCGCAGCACCGGGGAGCTGTTTTTT. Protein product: CASSFSGQGARSTGELFF. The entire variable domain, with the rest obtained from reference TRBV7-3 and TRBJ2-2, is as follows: GAGVSQTPSNKVTEKGKYVELRCDPISGHTALYWYRQSLGQGPEFLIYFQGTGAADDSGLPNDRFFAVRPEGSVSTLKIQRTERGDSAVYLCASSFSGQGARSTGELFFGEGSRLTVL.

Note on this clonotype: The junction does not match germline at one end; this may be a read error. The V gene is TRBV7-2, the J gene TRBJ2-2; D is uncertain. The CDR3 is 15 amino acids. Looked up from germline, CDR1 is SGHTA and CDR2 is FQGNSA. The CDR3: CASSLVPQNTGELFF. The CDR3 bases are TGTGCCAGCAGCTTAGTACCCCAGAACACTGGGGAGCTGTTTTTT. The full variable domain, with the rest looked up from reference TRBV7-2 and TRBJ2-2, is GAGVSQSPSNKVTEKGKDVELRCDPISGHTALYWYRQSLGQGLEFLIYFQGNSAPDKSGLPSDRFSAERTGGSVSTLTIQRTQQEDSAVYLCASSLVPQNTGELFFGEGSRLTVL.

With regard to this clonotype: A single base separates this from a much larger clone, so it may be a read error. The CDR3 bases are TGCGCCAGCAGCTCCCAGAGTAGCGGGGGGGCCACCTCCTACGGGCAGTACTTC. This encodes CASSSQSSGGATSYGQYF. The genes are TRBV5-1 and TRBJ2-7; 11 bases agree with TRBD2. The CDR3 extends over 18 amino acids. CDR1 SGHRS and CDR2 YFSETQ come from the germline V gene.

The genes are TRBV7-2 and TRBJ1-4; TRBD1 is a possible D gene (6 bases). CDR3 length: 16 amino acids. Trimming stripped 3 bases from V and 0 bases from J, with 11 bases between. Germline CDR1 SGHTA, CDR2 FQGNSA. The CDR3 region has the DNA TGTGCCAGCAGCTTGGGCAGGGGTGCAACTAATGAAAAACTGTTTTTT. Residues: CASSLGRGATNEKLFF.

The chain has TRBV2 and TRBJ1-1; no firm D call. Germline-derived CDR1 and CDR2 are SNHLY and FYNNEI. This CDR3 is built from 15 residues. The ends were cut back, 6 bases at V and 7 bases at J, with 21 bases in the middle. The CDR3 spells CASRVEDGKGIEAFF. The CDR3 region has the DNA TGTGCCAGCAGAGTTGAGGACGGGAAGGGAATTGAAGCTTTCTTT.

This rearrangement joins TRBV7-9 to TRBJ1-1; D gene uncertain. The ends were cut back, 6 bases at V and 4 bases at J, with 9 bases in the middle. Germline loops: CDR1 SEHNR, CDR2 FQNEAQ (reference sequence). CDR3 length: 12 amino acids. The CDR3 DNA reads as TGTGCCAGCAGACTTCCAGGCACTGAAGCTTTCTTT. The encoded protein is CASRLPGTEAFF.

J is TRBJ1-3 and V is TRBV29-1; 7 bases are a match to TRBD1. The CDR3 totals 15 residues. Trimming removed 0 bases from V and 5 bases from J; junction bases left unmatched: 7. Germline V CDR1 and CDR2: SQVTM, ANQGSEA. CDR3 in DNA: TGCAGCGTTGAAGAGAAGACGACAGGGAGAAACACCATATATTTT. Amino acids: CSVEEKTTGRNTIYF.

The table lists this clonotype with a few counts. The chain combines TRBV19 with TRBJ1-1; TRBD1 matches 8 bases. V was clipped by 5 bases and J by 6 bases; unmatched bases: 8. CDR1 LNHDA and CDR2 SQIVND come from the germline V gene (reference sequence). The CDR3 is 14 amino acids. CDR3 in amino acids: CASSEMDREAEAFF. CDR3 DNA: TGTGCCAGTAGTGAAATGGACAGGGAGGCTGAAGCTTTCTTT. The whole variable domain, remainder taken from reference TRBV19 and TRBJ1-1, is DGGITQSPKYLFRKEGQNVTLSCEQNLNHDAMYWYRQDPGQGLRLIYYSQIVNDFQKGDIAEGYSVSREKKESFPLTVTSAQKNPTAFYLCASSEMDREAEAFFGQGTRLTVV.

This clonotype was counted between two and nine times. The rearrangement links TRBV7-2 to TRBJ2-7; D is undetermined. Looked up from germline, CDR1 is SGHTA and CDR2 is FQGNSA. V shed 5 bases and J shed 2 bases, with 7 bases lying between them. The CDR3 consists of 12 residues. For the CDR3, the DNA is TGTGCCAGCAGCACCAGAACCTACGAGCAGTACTTC. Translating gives CASSTRTYEQYF.

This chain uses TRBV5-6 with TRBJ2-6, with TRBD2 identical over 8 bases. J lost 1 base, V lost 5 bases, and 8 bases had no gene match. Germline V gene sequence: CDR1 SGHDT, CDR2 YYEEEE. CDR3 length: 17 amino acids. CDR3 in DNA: TGTGCCAGCAGACGGGGGGGTGACCCTTCTGGGGCCAACGTCCTGACTTTC. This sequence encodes CASRRGGDPSGANVLTF.

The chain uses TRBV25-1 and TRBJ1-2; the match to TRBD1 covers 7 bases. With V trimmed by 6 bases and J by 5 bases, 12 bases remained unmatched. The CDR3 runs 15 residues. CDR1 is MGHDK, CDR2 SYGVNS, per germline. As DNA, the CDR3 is TGTGCCAGCAGCCAATCCGGGACAGTTTTTTATGGCTACACCTTC. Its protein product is CASSQSGTVFYGYTF.

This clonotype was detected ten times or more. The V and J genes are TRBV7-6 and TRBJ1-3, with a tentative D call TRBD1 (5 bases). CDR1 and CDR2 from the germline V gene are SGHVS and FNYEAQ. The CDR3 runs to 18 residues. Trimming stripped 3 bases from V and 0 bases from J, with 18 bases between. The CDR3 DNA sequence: TGTGCCAGCAGCTTGGGGCCGGGGGGACGGGGCTCTGGAAACACCATATATTTT. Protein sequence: CASSLGPGGRGSGNTIYF.

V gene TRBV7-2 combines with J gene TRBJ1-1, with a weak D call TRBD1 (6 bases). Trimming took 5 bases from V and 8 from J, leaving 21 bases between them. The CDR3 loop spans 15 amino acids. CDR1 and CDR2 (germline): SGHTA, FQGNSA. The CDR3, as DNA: TGTGCCAGCAGCCTCAACCTCGGGACATTGGACGAAGCTTTCTTT. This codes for CASSLNLGTLDEAFF.